This is a list of T cell receptor beta chains from one sample in a study of cytomegalovirus exposure and HLA in healthy donors. Clones were sequenced by immunoSEQ multiplex PCR, and TCRdb holds only the in-frame ones, with some missing. The data show under 200,000 clones, 84% seen once. The sample was PBMCs. The receptors originated from a boy younger than 18 in good health and CMV-seronegative. The CDR3 runs from the conserved cysteine through the conserved F or W. The D gene is left open where the match is weak. Size is stated for part of the rows, as once, few or many counts, or as a class when the clone is expanded.

>TRBV10-3|TRBJ2-7|.|TRBD2
CGSGGLAGIEQYF
TGTGGGAGCGGAGGACTAGCGGGCATTGAGCAGTACTTC
>TRBV9|TRBJ2-4|.|TRBD2
CASSARHRLAGENIQYF
TGTGCCAGCAGCGCGCGTCACCGACTAGCGGGAGAAAACATTCAGTACTTC
>TRBV7-2|TRBJ1-2|.|TRBD1
CASSLRDRAGGYTF
TGTGCCAGCAGCCTCCGGGACAGGGCGGGAGGCTACACCTTC
>TRBV6-1|TRBJ2-7|.|.
CASSAGTHYEQYF
TGTGCCAGCAGCGCCGGGACTCACTACGAGCAGTACTTC
>TRBV6-5|TRBJ2-5|few|TRBD2
CASSYSGAGGLKTQYF
TGTGCCAGCAGTTACTCCGGGGCGGGGGGGCTTAAGACCCAGTACTTC
>TRBV25-1|TRBJ1-2|.|TRBD1
CASSEGQLTFNYGYTF
TGTGCCAGCAGTGAGGGACAGCTAACCTTTAACTATGGCTACACCTTC
>TRBV6-1|TRBJ2-4|.|.
CASSGRVGGAKNIQYF
TGTGCCAGCAGTGGCAGGGTGGGGGGAGCCAAAAACATTCAGTACTTC
>TRBV2|TRBJ2-7|.|.
CASSETALYEQYF
TGTGCCAGCAGTGAGACAGCATTATACGAGCAGTACTTC
>TRBV6-5|TRBJ1-1|.|.
CASSYSGVNTEAFF
TGTGCCAGCAGTTACTCGGGAGTGAACACTGAAGCTTTCTTT
>TRBV2|TRBJ1-5|few|.
CASSAGVAKPQHF
TGTGCCAGCAGTGCAGGGGTCGCAAAGCCCCAGCATTTT
>TRBV27|TRBJ1-2|.|.
CASTSRPGGIYGYTF
TGTGCCAGCACCTCCCGGCCGGGGGGGATCTATGGCTACACCTTC
>TRBV15|TRBJ2-7|few|.
CATSRGDSQYEQYF
TGTGCCACCAGCAGAGGAGATAGCCAGTACGAGCAGTACTTC
>TRBV5-1|TRBJ1-2|.|.
CASSLAWAGHLLGYTF
TGCGCCAGCAGCTTGGCCTGGGCAGGTCACCTCTTGGGCTACACCTTC